These 27 T cell receptor beta chains were all obtained from the same sample, sequenced in a study of OX40 agonist ivuxolimab in advanced cancers. Clones were sequenced by immunoSEQ multiplex PCR, and TCRdb holds only the in-frame ones, with some missing. The sample includes under 70,000 clones, around 90% of them seen just once. This material consisted of CD4+ or CD8+ T cells sorted from blood, taken in a trial of the OX40 agonist ivuxolimab. The receptors were gathered from an adult with an advanced solid tumor such as melanoma, head and neck, liver or kidney cancer.

The rearrangement uses TRBV14 and TRBJ1-3; D is unresolved. With 1 base removed from V and 2 bases from J, the gap between germline ends came to 9 bases. Germline assignment: CDR1 SGHDN and CDR2 FVKESK. The CDR3 extends over 15 amino acids. CDR3 amino acids: CASSQAVKAGNTIYF. For the CDR3, the DNA is TGTGCCAGCAGCCAAGCCGTAAAGGCTGGAAACACCATATATTTT. The full variable domain, its missing parts supplied by reference TRBV14 and TRBJ1-3, is EAGVTQFPSHSVIEKGQTVTLRCDPISGHDNLYWYRRVMGKEIKFLLHFVKESKQDESGMPNNRFLAERTGGTYSTLKVQPAELEDSGVYFCASSQAVKAGNTIYFGEGSWLTVV.

The genes are TRBV5-4 and TRBJ2-3, with 9 bases identical to TRBD2. The V gene's germline CDR1 is SGHNT and CDR2 YYREEE (reference sequence). The CDR3 contains 16 residues. V lost 4 bases, J lost 3 bases, and 9 bases stayed unmatched. The CDR3 DNA is TGTGCCAGCAGCCTAGTTAGCGGGAGAGGGACAGATACGCAGTATTTT. The encoded protein is CASSLVSGRGTDTQYF.

This clone was seen a single time. The rearrangement uses TRBV10-3 and TRBJ2-1, with 9 bases matching TRBD2. V lost 6 bases and J lost 0; bases outside the gene matches: 12. Germline CDR1 and CDR2: ENHRY and SYGVKD. This CDR3 spans 18 amino acids. The CDR3, as DNA: TGTGCCATCAGAGGTAGCGGGAGTAGTGGGGCCTCCTACAATGAGCAGTTCTTC. This translates into CAIRGSGSSGASYNEQFF.

V and J are TRBV5-1 and TRBJ2-3; TRBD1 agrees at 9 bases. The V gene's germline CDR1 is SGHRS and CDR2 YFSETQ. The V segment lost 4 bases and the J segment 9 bases; nucleotides outside the gene matches: 12. CDR3 length equals 15 residues. CDR3 amino acids: CASSPTGQGGGTQYF. The CDR3 DNA is TGCGCCAGCAGCCCCACGGGACAGGGAGGCGGCACGCAGTATTTT.

This chain joins TRBV19 and TRBJ2-2; 9 bases are shared with TRBD1. There are 13 residues in the CDR3. Germline V gene data show CDR1 as LNHDA and CDR2 as SQIVND (reference sequence). The J segment lost 4 bases and the V segment lost 10 bases, leaving 4 bases of the junction unmatched. The CDR3 sequence is CATTGGFTGELFF. The CDR3 region has the DNA TGTGCCACGACAGGGGGGTTCACCGGGGAGCTGTTTTTT.

This clone was counted between two and nine times. CDR3 sequence (DNA): TGCGCCAGCAGCCTCGGACAGGACGGCGGCTACACCTTC. It translates to CASSLGQDGGYTF. The chain recombines TRBV10-1 with TRBJ1-2; 7 bases line up with TRBD1. In germline, CDR1 is WNHNN, CDR2 SYGVQD (reference sequence). The ends lost 6 bases at V and 8 bases at J; junction bases unmatched: 9. This CDR3 has 13 residues.

The chain uses TRBV7-8 and TRBJ2-2; 7 bases fit TRBD1. The germline V gene has CDR1 SGHVS and CDR2 FQNEAQ. V trimming: 5 bases; J trimming: 3 bases; junction bases outside the gene matches: 9. The CDR3 covers 16 residues. CDR3 in amino acids: CASSLMGTAYTGELFF. Here the CDR3 DNA reads TGTGCCAGCAGCCTGATGGGGACAGCCTACACCGGGGAGCTGTTTTTT.

The V and J genes are TRBV28 and TRBJ2-3; D possibly matches TRBD1 or TRBD2 (6 bases each). Germline CDR1 and CDR2: MDHEN and SYDVKM. The V end lost 3 bases, the J end lost 2 bases, and 15 bases lay between the germline ends. This CDR3 spans 16 amino acids. In DNA, the CDR3 is TGTGCCAGCAGTTTGGGAGGCGCAGGGGACACAGATACGCAGTATTTT. Translation: CASSLGGAGDTDTQYF.

CDR3 nucleotide sequence: TGTGCCAGCAGTTGGGGTCCCGGGACTAGCGGTGCCTACGAGCAGTACTTC. Amino acids: CASSWGPGTSGAYEQYF. The chain is built from TRBV28 and TRBJ2-7; TRBD2 agrees at 11 bases. Germline V CDR1 and CDR2: MDHEN, SYDVKM. This CDR3 region has 17 residues. J was trimmed by 2 bases and V by 4 bases; bases with no gene match: 10.

The V and J genes are TRBV11-3 and TRBJ2-1; 11 nucleotides line up with TRBD2. Germline V gene data show CDR1 as SGHNT and CDR2 as YENEEA. The V segment lost 1 base and the J segment 7 bases; nucleotides outside the gene matches: 9. The CDR3 is made up of 17 amino acids. CDR3: CASSLGETSGKRNEQFF. In DNA form, the CDR3 reads TGTGCCAGCAGCTTAGGGGAGACTAGCGGGAAACGAAATGAGCAGTTCTTC.

The chain joins TRBV11-3 to TRBJ2-6; TRBD1 is a possible D gene (5 bases). The CDR3 totals 15 residues. The V gene lost 3 bases and the J gene lost 1 base, with 7 bases spanning the gap. Germline V gene sequence: CDR1 SGHNT, CDR2 YENEEA. The chain's CDR3 is CASSLRQSGANVLTF. CDR3 DNA sequence: TGTGCCAGCAGCTTGCGACAGTCTGGGGCCAACGTCCTGACTTTC. Variable domain in full (rest from reference TRBV11-3 and TRBJ2-6): EAGVVQSPRYKIIEKKQPVAFWCNPISGHNTLYWYLQNLGQGPELLIRYENEEAVDDSQLPKDRFSAERLKGVDSTLKIQPAELGDSAVYLCASSLRQSGANVLTFGAGSRLTVL.

The chain recombines TRBV13 with TRBJ2-2; tentative D call: TRBD1 (5 bases). Trimming removed 3 bases at V and 0 bases at J, with 8 bases between. Germline V gene sequence: CDR1 PRHDT, CDR2 FYEKMQ (reference sequence). The CDR3 is 15 residues long. CDR3 in DNA: TGTGCCAGCAGCTTTGGGGCAGCGAACACCGGGGAGCTGTTTTTT. Its protein is CASSFGAANTGELFF.

The chain carries TRBV2 and TRBJ1-4; 7 nucleotides agree with TRBD1. The trim removed 3 bases at V and 7 bases at J, leaving 8 bases unmatched. Germline CDR1 is SNHLY and CDR2 is FYNNEI. This CDR3 spans 15 amino acids. CDR3 protein: CASSDRGQRGEKLFF. DNA for the CDR3: TGTGCCAGCAGTGATAGGGGACAGAGGGGTGAAAAACTGTTTTTT.

The chain uses TRBV30 and TRBJ2-1, with 10 bases aligning to TRBD2. J gave up 4 bases and V 8 bases, and 5 bases lay outside the gene matches. CDR1 and CDR2 (germline): GTSNPN, SVGIG (reference sequence). CDR3 length: 13 residues. This chain's CDR3 is CALAGVNYNEQFF. In DNA form, the CDR3 reads TGTGCCCTAGCGGGAGTAAATTACAATGAGCAGTTCTTC.

V and J are TRBV6-5 and TRBJ1-1, with D possibly TRBD1 on 5 matching bases. Trimming took 0 bases from V and 4 from J, leaving 12 bases between them. CDR1 MNHEY and CDR2 SVGAGI come from the germline V gene. This CDR3 contains 15 residues. CDR3 nucleotides: TGTGCCAGCAGTTACTCGAGAGCGGGGGGCACTGAAGCTTTCTTT. Translating gives CASSYSRAGGTEAFF.

The V gene is TRBV30, the J gene TRBJ2-1, with D uncertain. The germline CDR1 and CDR2 sequences are GTSNPN and SVGIG (reference sequence). This CDR3 has 11 amino acids. V was trimmed by 6 bases and J by 9 bases, leaving 12 bases between them. CDR3 DNA: TGTGCCTGCCATGCCCTTAGTGAGCAGTTCTTC. Its translation: CACHALSEQFF.

The rearrangement uses TRBV27 and TRBJ2-7; D perhaps matches TRBD2 (6 bases). The CDR3 consists of 15 residues. V was cut by 5 bases and J by 6 bases, with 20 bases left in between. Germline V gene lookup returns CDR1 MNHEY and CDR2 SMNVEV (reference sequence). The CDR3 DNA reads as TGTGCCAGCAGTCTGCAGGAGGGTGGGTATGGCGAGCAGTACTTC. This translates into CASSLQEGGYGEQYF.

CDR3 sequence: CASSGTSGGAYEQFF. CDR3 sequence (DNA): TGTGCCAGCAGCGGCACTAGCGGGGGGGCCTATGAGCAGTTCTTC. The rearrangement joins TRBV9 to TRBJ2-1; the match to TRBD2 covers 13 bases. This CDR3 contains 15 residues. The V and J ends lost 3 bases and 8 bases, in that order; junction bases with no gene match: 5. Per the germline V gene, CDR1 is SGDLS and CDR2 is YYNGEE.

The count of this clone is one. This chain uses TRBV7-6 with TRBJ2-5; D is perhaps TRBD1 (6 bases). The germline V gene encodes CDR1 SGHVS and CDR2 FNYEAQ. V lost 5 bases and J 2 bases, leaving 15 bases between the germline ends. The CDR3 has 15 amino acids. CDR3 region: CASSPEGTFQETQYF. CDR3 bases: TGTGCCAGCAGCCCCGAAGGGACATTTCAAGAGACCCAGTACTTC.

V gene TRBV9 combines with J gene TRBJ2-7; D perhaps matches TRBD2 (5 bases). The CDR3 extends over 13 amino acids. Per germline, CDR1 SGDLS and CDR2 YYNGEE. Trimming took off 3 bases at V and 5 bases at J, with 12 bases between the two ends. CDR3 region: CASSESTGNEQYF. The DNA of the CDR3 is TGTGCCAGCAGCGAATCGACGGGGAACGAGCAGTACTTC.

With respect to this clone: Other DNA sequences in the same sample also yield this CDR3. The chain carries TRBV6-5 and TRBJ1-2; 7 bases agree with TRBD1. The CDR3 is made up of 15 amino acids. The germline V gene encodes CDR1 MNHEY and CDR2 SVGAGI. The V segment lost 7 bases and the J segment 6 bases; nucleotides outside the gene matches: 14. CDR3 DNA: TGTGCCAGCAAAACCGAGCAGGGGGTTACAAATGGCTACACCTTC. It specifies CASKTEQGVTNGYTF.

This clone was seen more than once but under ten times. This sequence joins TRBV5-8 and TRBJ1-5, with D possibly being TRBD1 (5 bases). The CDR3 is made up of 14 amino acids. The V end lost 3 bases, the J end lost 6 bases, and 13 bases lay between the germline ends. Germline V gene lookup returns CDR1 SGHTS and CDR2 YDEGEE. CDR3 sequence: CASSWGDRVQPQHF. Here the CDR3 DNA reads TGTGCCAGCAGCTGGGGGGACCGTGTTCAGCCCCAGCATTTT.

CDR3 sequence reads: CASSTGGGLANEKLFF. The CDR3, as DNA: TGTGCCAGCAGCACAGGGGGGGGTCTGGCTAATGAAAAACTGTTTTTT. The chain has TRBV9 and TRBJ1-4, with 8 positions matching TRBD1. The CDR3 covers 16 residues. Germline V gene lookup returns CDR1 SGDLS and CDR2 YYNGEE. Unmatched junction bases numbered 8, after V lost 4 bases and J lost 3 bases. The complete variable domain, with remaining parts taken from reference TRBV9 and TRBJ1-4, reads DSGVTQTPKHLITATGQRVTLRCSPRSGDLSVYWYQQSLDQGLQFLIQYYNGEERAKGNILERFSAQQFPDLHSELNLSSLELGDSALYFCASSTGGGLANEKLFFGSGTQLSVL.

The chain uses TRBV5-4 and TRBJ2-7, with D tentatively TRBD1 or TRBD2 (7 bases each). Trimming cost V 4 bases and J 1 base, with 18 bases left between them. Germline values: CDR1 SGHNT, CDR2 YYREEE (reference sequence). The CDR3 is 16 residues long. Written as DNA, the CDR3 is TGTGCCAGCAGCCCGGGAGGTCGGACAGGATCCTACGAGCAGTACTTC. Encoded protein: CASSPGGRTGSYEQYF.

This chain connects TRBV29-1 to TRBJ1-1, with D perhaps TRBD1 (5 bases). CDR1 and CDR2 (germline): SQVTM, ANQGSEA. Trimming took 3 bases from V and 3 from J, leaving 8 bases between them. The CDR3 length is 12 residues. The CDR3: CSVEGGYTEAFF. Here the CDR3 DNA reads TGCAGCGTTGAGGGGGGTTACACTGAAGCTTTCTTT.

V is TRBV4-1 and J is TRBJ1-4; tentatively, D is TRBD1 (5 bases). The V end was cut by 4 bases, the J end by 0 bases, with 21 bases between. This CDR3 is built from 19 residues. From germline, CDR1 is MGHRA and CDR2 YSYEKL. The CDR3 loop reads CASSPSGPRLYATNEKLFF. DNA for the CDR3: TGCGCCAGCAGCCCATCGGGACCGAGACTGTATGCAACTAATGAAAAACTGTTTTTT.

The chain combines TRBV29-1 with TRBJ2-5, with no clear D. Trimming removed 3 bases at V and 9 bases at J, with 20 bases between. This CDR3 is 14 amino acids long. CDR1 is SQVTM and CDR2 is ANQGSEA in the germline V gene. Here the CDR3 reads CSVEGHDGARAQYF. CDR3 nucleotide sequence: TGCAGCGTTGAGGGTCACGATGGTGCTAGAGCCCAGTACTTC.